This TCR beta chain was captured by sequencing in a study of T cell responses to AZD1222 COVID-19 vaccine. Findings of the study overall: Most donors were white British and more were female, and clonal diversity was possibly underestimated. AZD1222 recipients seropositive at baseline numbered only five or six. After two AZD1222 doses, spike-specific TCR breadth and depth rose versus day 0.

On this clone: As yet, its antigen is unknown.

Produced via immunoSEQ multiplex PCR; TCRdb's table is partial and in-frame only. The sample has 130,000 or so clones, 92% seen once. V lost 3 bases, J lost 10 bases, and 12 bases lay in between. CDR1 MDHEN and CDR2 SYDVKM come from the germline V gene. The CDR3 covers 12 residues. Material: peripheral blood, obtained on day 0 of AZD1222 vaccination. This chain uses TRBV28 with TRBJ1-1; D gene uncertain. This clonotype originated in an adult in good health. The CDR3 is CASSFTVTGAFF. In nucleotides, the CDR3 is TGTGCCAGCAGTTTCACCGTTACGGGAGCTTTCTTT. The whole variable domain, filled in from reference TRBV28 and TRBJ1-1, reads DVKVTQSSRYLVKRTGEKVFLECVQDMDHENMFWYRQDPGLGLRLIYFSYDVKMKEKGDIPEGYSVSREKKERFSLILESASTNQTSMYLCASSFTVTGAFFGQGTRLTVV.